The 14 T cell receptor beta chains in this list originate from one sample, sequenced in a study of T cells in Graves' hyperthyroidism and ophthalmopathy. TCR beta CDR3 sequences were amplified from RNA transcripts. The TCR CDR3 was amplified in a first-round RT-PCR using the HTBI primer set. TCRdb reanalysed the multiplex PCR reads using MiXCR and keeps one entry per CDR3 protein. The sample lists about 260,000 distinct CDR3 sequences, 20% to 25% seen once, with roughly 60% in the top ten. The sample comprised blood. The receptors shown here come from a man aged 25-45 years with Graves' ophthalmopathy.

A remark on this clonotype: The junction shows a germline mismatch at one end, possibly a read error. This chain connects TRBV6-9 to TRBJ2-7, with D perhaps matching TRBD1 or TRBD2 (5 bases each). The CDR3 contains 15 residues. CDR1 is MNHGY and CDR2 is SVAAGI in the germline V gene. DNA for the CDR3: TGCGCCAGCAGCCATGAGGGGTTTCTTTTCTACGAGCAGTACTTC. It is translated as CASSHEGFLFYEQYF.

The V and J genes are TRBV7-9 and TRBJ1-5, with 8 nucleotides matching TRBD1. This CDR3 spans 16 amino acids. V was clipped by 5 bases and J by 2 bases; unmatched bases: 8. Germline V gene lookup returns CDR1 SEHNR and CDR2 FQNEAQ (reference sequence). CDR3 protein: CASSQNLGQGNQPQHF. Written as DNA, the CDR3 is TGTGCCAGCAGCCAAAATCTGGGACAGGGCAATCAGCCCCAGCATTTT.

This clonotype was counted a few times. An end of the junction does not agree with germline; a read error may underlie this. The chain recombines TRBV6-7 with TRBJ2-1; the D gene could be TRBD1 or TRBD2 (6 bases each). TRBV6-7 is an ORF; its function is uncertain. The CDR3 contains 14 residues. The CDR3 loop is CATGATLSHNEQFF. The CDR3, as DNA: TGTGCCACGGGGGCTACCCTCTCCCACAATGAGCAGTTCTTC.

This clonotype has a count of ten or more. J is TRBJ2-7 and V is TRBV12-3 or TRBV12-4, with a weak D call TRBD2 (5 bases). The CDR3 sequence is 16 residues long. The V end was cut by 5 bases, the J end by 3 bases, with 20 bases between. CDR3 in DNA: TGTGCCAGCAGTAGGAGAAGCGGTGGGTATCTCTACGAGCAGTACTTC. Protein sequence: CASSRRSGGYLYEQYF.

This clonotype was seen a handful of times. The chain uses TRBV6-6 and TRBJ2-3; D is uncertain. CDR3 length: 13 residues. In germline, CDR1 is MNHNY, CDR2 SVGAGI (reference sequence). The ends were cut back, 2 bases at V and 4 bases at J, with 7 bases in the middle. This chain's CDR3 is CASSYRSSDTQYF. CDR3 nucleotides: TGTGCCAGCAGTTACCGTAGCTCAGATACGCAGTATTTT.

The chain has TRBV12-3 or TRBV12-4 and TRBJ2-7, with a tentative D call TRBD1 (6 bases). Trimming stripped 6 bases from V and 4 bases from J, with 22 bases between. The CDR3 totals 16 residues. The CDR3 bases are TGTGCCAGCAGGGGACCCTCCGGGGACACGAGATACGAGCAGTACTTC. This encodes CASRGPSGDTRYEQYF.

The table lists this clonotype with many counts. The junction shows a germline mismatch at one end, possibly a read error. The DNA of the CDR3 is TGTGCCAGTAGTTTGGTAGGCAATTATTACAATGAGCAGTTCTTC. Amino acids: CASSLVGNYYNEQFF. The chain uses TRBV27 and TRBJ2-1; no firm D call. This CDR3 has 15 residues. Per the germline V gene, CDR1 is MNHEY and CDR2 is SMNVEV (reference sequence).

This clonotype has more than one count but fewer than ten. The rearrangement joins TRBV12-3 or TRBV12-4 to TRBJ1-5; no clear D. CDR3 length: 15 amino acids. V gave up 6 bases and J gave up 1 base, with 13 bases separating them. CDR3 sequence (DNA): TGTGCCAGCAGCCCTGCCGGTATGAGCAATCAGCCCCAGCATTTT. It codes for CASSPAGMSNQPQHF.

V gene TRBV5-8 combines with J gene TRBJ2-2, with 11 bases fitting TRBD2. V gave up 5 bases and J gave up 0 bases; unmatched junction bases: 12. The CDR3 consists of 19 residues. CDR1 and CDR2 (germline): SGHTS, YDEGEE. The chain's CDR3 is CASRWSGTSGSSNTGELFF. In nucleotides, the CDR3 is TGTGCCAGCAGATGGTCCGGGACTAGCGGATCTTCGAACACCGGGGAGCTGTTTTTT.

The chain couples TRBV12-3 or TRBV12-4 to TRBJ1-5; perhaps TRBD1 as D (6 bases). Between the trimmed V and J ends, which lost 1 base and 0 bases, there was a span of 13 bases. The CDR3 totals 17 residues. The CDR3 nucleotides are TGTGCCAGCAGTTTAGGGCGACAGGAGAATAGCAATCAGCCCCAGCATTTT. It is translated as CASSLGRQENSNQPQHF.

This clonotype was counted a few times. V usage is TRBV2 and J usage is TRBJ2-7, with 8 nucleotides matching TRBD2. This CDR3 contains 17 residues. V lost 3 bases to trimming and J lost 2 bases; unmatched junction nucleotides: 12. CDR1 and CDR2 from the germline V gene are SNHLY and FYNNEI. The CDR3 loop reads CASSDAASGRLTYEQYF. CDR3 DNA: TGTGCCAGCAGTGACGCTGCTAGCGGGCGGCTTACCTACGAGCAGTACTTC.

This clonotype was recorded a few times. The CDR3 DNA follows: TGTGCCAGCATCCATAGCGGGAGGGGTAATGAGCAGTTCTTC. Its translation is CASIHSGRGNEQFF. The chain combines TRBV28 with TRBJ2-1; TRBD2 aligns across 11 bases. The V segment lost 7 bases and the J segment 7 bases; nucleotides outside the gene matches: 6. The V gene's germline CDR1 is MDHEN and CDR2 SYDVKM. This CDR3 has 14 amino acids.

The chain links TRBV10-3 to TRBJ1-3; weak D call: TRBD1 (6 bases). This CDR3 comprises 15 residues. Trimming stripped 3 bases from V and 0 bases from J, with 9 bases between. Germline CDR1 is ENHRY and CDR2 is SYGVKD. Here the CDR3 reads CAISDGDNSGNTIYF. CDR3 coding DNA: TGTGCCATCAGTGACGGGGACAACTCTGGAAACACCATATATTTT.

There are a few counts of this clonotype. J is TRBJ1-2 and V is TRBV14; TRBD1 is a possible D gene (5 bases). CDR1 is SGHDN and CDR2 is FVKESK in the germline V gene. The CDR3 totals 14 residues. V was trimmed by 5 bases and J by 3 bases, leaving 13 bases between them. CDR3 nucleotides: TGTGCCAGCAGCTATTCAGACAGCCACTATGGCTACACCTTC. Translated: CASSYSDSHYGYTF. The complete variable domain, with remaining parts taken from reference TRBV14 and TRBJ1-2, reads EAGVTQFPSHSVIEKGQTVTLRCDPISGHDNLYWYRRVMGKEIKFLLHFVKESKQDESGMPNNRFLAERTGGTYSTLKVQPAELEDSGVYFCASSYSDSHYGYTFGSGTRLTVV.